This TCR beta chain was observed in a study of cytomegalovirus exposure and HLA in healthy donors. Study-wide points: A later analysis linked 15,000 to 20,000 TCR beta sequences to HLA alleles at 0.05 false discovery rate. Immune exposure information comprised only CMV serostatus. Several of the most significant clusters were apparently associated with common viral pathogens in a later analysis. Sequencing artifact likely explains a cluster of highly shared sequence variants.

Germline loops: CDR1 SEHNR, CDR2 FQNEAQ (reference sequence). Between the trimmed V and J ends, which lost 4 bases and 4 bases, there was a span of 14 bases. The CDR3 extends over 14 amino acids. In the PCR, 60 Vbeta and 13 Jbeta primers were used. Repertoires were generated with immunoSEQ multiplex PCR, while TCRdb's copy carries only in-frame clones and drops some. Counted here are some 130,000 clones, roughly 78% occurring once; the ten biggest clones make up more than 4.5%. Concerning this clone itself: What it recognizes is unknown.

The chain employs TRBV7-9 and TRBJ2-7, with D possibly TRBD2 on 5 matching bases. The specimen sequenced was PBMCs. This receptor was obtained from a young man in good health. CDR3 DNA sequence: TGTGCCAGCAGCTCCAGTCGGGGTACGTACGAGCAGTACTTC. It specifies CASSSSRGTYEQYF. The whole variable domain, remainder taken from reference TRBV7-9 and TRBJ2-7, is DTGVSQNPRHKITKRGQNVTFRCDPISEHNRLYWYRQTLGQGPEFLTYFQNEAQLEKSRLLSDRFSAERPKGSFSTLEIQRTEQGDSAMYLCASSSSRGTYEQYFGPGTRLTVT.